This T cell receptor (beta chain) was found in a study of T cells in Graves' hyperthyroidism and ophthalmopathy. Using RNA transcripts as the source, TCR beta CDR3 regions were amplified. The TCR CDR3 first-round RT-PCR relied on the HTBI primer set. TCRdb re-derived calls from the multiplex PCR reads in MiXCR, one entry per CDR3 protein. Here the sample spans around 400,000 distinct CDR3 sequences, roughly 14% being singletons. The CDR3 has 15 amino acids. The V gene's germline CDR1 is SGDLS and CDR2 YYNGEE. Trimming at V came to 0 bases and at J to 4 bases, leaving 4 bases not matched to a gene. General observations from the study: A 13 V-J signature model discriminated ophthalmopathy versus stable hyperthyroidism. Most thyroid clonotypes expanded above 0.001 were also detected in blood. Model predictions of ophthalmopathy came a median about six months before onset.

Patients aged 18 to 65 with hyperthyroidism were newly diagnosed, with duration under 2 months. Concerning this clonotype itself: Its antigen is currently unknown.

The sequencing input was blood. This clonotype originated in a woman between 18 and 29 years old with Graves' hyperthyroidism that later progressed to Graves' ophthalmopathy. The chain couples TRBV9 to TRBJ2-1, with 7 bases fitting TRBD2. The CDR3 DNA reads TGTGCCAGCAGCGTAGACGCGGGAGAGTACAATGAGCAGTTCTTC. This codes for CASSVDAGEYNEQFF.